The 5 T cell receptor beta chains below come from one sample, sequenced in a study of blood T cell repertoires in COVID-19. Data came from immunoSEQ multiplex PCR; TCRdb stores just in-frame clones and leaves some out. The repertoire consists of hundreds of thousands of clones, with more than 85% occurring once and the leading ten covering around 1.2%. Sequencing input: peripheral blood. These receptors all stem from a man aged 65-85 years with acute or convalescent COVID-19.

The J gene is TRBJ2-1, the V gene TRBV6-5; TRBD2 matches at 14 bases. Per germline, CDR1 MNHEY and CDR2 SVGAGI. V dropped 2 bases and J dropped 5; count of bases not matched to a gene: 2. CDR3 size: 16 residues. CDR3 DNA sequence: TGTGCCAGCAGTTACGTGGGACTAGCGGGAGACAATGAGCAGTTCTTC. It codes for CASSYVGLAGDNEQFF.

The chain is built from TRBV23-1 and TRBJ1-2; D is ambiguous. TRBV23-1 is assigned to the ORF class and has an uncertain function. Trimming removed 4 bases from V and 7 bases from J, with 13 bases in between. The CDR3 totals 13 residues. The CDR3 spells CASSLSVHGGYTF. The CDR3 nucleotides are TGCGCCAGCAGTCTCTCCGTGCACGGTGGCTACACCTTC.

The chain carries TRBV15 and TRBJ1-5; tentatively, D is TRBD1 (6 bases). V shed 5 bases and J shed 5 bases, with 16 bases lying between them. Germline V gives CDR1 LNHNV, CDR2 YYDKDF (reference sequence). CDR3 size: 15 residues. Written as DNA, the CDR3 is TGTGCCACCAGCCCCCGGGGTAAGGGGGATCAGCCCCAGCATTTT. Amino acid sequence: CATSPRGKGDQPQHF.

V gene TRBV6-1 combines with J gene TRBJ2-7; 10 positions match TRBD1. Germline trimming cut 3 bases from V and 4 bases from J; bases unmatched to any gene: 6. The V gene's germline CDR1 is MNHNS and CDR2 SASEGT. CDR3 length: 15 amino acids. DNA for the CDR3: TGTGCCAGCAGTGAGACAGGGGGCCTTCTTTACGAGCAGTACTTC. Its protein product is CASSETGGLLYEQYF.

The rearrangement joins TRBV5-5 to TRBJ1-4; no clear D. This CDR3 is 16 amino acids long. V was clipped by 6 bases and J by 0 bases, with 15 bases between them. Germline loops: CDR1 SGHKS, CDR2 YYEKEE (reference sequence). In DNA, the CDR3 is TGTGCCAGCACCACTCAGGCGAGGGCAACTAATGAAAAACTGTTTTTT. Its translation is CASTTQARATNEKLFF.